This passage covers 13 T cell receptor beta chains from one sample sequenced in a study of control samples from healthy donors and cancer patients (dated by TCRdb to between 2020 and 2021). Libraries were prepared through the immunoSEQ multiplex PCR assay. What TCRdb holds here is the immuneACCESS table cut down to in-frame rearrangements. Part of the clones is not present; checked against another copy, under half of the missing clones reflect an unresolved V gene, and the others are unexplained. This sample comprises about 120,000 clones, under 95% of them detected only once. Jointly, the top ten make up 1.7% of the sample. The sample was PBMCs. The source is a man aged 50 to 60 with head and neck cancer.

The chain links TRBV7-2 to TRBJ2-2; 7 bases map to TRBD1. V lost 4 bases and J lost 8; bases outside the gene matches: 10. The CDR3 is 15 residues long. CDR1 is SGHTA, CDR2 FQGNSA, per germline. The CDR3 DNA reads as TGTGCCAGCAGCTCTATCTACAGGGGTCCGGGGGAGCTGTTTTTT. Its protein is CASSSIYRGPGELFF. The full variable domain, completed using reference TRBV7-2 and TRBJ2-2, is GAGVSQSPSNKVTEKGKDVELRCDPISGHTALYWYRQSLGQGLEFLIYFQGNSAPDKSGLPSDRFSAERTGGSVSTLTIQRTQQEDSAVYLCASSSIYRGPGELFFGEGSRLTVL.

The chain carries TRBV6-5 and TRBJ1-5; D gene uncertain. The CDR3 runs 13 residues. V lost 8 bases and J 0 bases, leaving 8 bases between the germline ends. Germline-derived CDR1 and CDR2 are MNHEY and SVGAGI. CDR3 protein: CASSAASNQPQHF. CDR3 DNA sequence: TGTGCCAGCTCGGCAGCTAGCAATCAGCCCCAGCATTTT.

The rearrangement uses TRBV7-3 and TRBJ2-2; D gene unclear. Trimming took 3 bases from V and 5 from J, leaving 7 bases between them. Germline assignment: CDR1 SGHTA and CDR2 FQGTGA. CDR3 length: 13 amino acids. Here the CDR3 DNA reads TGTGCCAGCAGCTTTATAGAGACCGGGGAGCTGTTTTTT. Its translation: CASSFIETGELFF.

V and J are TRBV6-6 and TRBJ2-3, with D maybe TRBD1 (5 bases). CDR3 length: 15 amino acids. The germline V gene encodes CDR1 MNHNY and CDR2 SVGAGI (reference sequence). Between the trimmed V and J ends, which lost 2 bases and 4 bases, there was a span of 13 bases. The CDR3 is CASSYMDTGADTQYF. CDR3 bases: TGTGCCAGCAGTTACATGGACACTGGGGCAGATACGCAGTATTTT.

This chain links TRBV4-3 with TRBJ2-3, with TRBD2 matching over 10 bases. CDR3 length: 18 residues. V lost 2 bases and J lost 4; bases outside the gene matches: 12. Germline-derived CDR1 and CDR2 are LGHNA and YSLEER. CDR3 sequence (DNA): TGCGCCAGCAGCCAAAAGATATCGAGCGGGGGGGCTGCAGATACGCAGTATTTT. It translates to CASSQKISSGGAADTQYF.

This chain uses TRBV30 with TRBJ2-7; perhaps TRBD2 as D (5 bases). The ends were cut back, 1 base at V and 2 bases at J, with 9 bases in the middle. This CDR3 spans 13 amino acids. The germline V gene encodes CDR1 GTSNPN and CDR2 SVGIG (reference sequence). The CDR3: CAWSGGQTYEQYF. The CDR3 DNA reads TGTGCCTGGAGTGGAGGGCAGACCTACGAGCAGTACTTC.

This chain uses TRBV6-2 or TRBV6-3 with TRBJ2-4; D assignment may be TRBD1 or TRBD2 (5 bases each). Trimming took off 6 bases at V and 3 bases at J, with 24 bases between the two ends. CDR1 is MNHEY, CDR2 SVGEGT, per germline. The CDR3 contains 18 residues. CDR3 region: CASSPIPLGVGDKNIQYF. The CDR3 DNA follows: TGTGCCAGCAGCCCAATACCCCTCGGGGTAGGGGACAAAAACATTCAGTACTTC.

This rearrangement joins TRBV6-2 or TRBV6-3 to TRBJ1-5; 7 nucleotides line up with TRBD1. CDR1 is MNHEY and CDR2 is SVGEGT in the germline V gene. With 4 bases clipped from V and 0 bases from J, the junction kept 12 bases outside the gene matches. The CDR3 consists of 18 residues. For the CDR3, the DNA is TGTGCCAGCAGTTTCAATATTCAGGGGGATCTTAGCAATCAGCCCCAGCATTTT. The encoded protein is CASSFNIQGDLSNQPQHF.

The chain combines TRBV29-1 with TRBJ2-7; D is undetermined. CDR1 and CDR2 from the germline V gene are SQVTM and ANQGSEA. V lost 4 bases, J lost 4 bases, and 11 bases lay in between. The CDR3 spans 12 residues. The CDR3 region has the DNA TGCAGCGTTGTTGAGGATAGATACGAGCAGTACTTC. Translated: CSVVEDRYEQYF.

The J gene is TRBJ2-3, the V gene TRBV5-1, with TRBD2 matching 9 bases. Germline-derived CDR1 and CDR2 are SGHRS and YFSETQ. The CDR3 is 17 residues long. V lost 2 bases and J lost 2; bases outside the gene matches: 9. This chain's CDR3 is CASSFEGAGGITDTQYF. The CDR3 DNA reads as TGCGCCAGCAGCTTTGAGGGAGCGGGGGGCATCACAGATACGCAGTATTTT.

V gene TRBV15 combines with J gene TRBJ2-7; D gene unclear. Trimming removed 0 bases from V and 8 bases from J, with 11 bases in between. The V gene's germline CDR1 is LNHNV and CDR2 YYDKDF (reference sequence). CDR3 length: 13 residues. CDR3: CATSRDQATQQYF. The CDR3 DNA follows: TGTGCCACCAGCAGAGATCAGGCTACTCAGCAGTACTTC.

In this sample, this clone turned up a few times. The CDR3 bases are TGTGCCAGCAGCGGGGACAGGTCGTACACCTTC. Translated: CASSGDRSYTF. The V gene is TRBV9, the J gene TRBJ1-2; 8 bases line up with TRBD1. V was pared by 3 bases and J by 11 bases, with 3 bases of the junction left unmatched. The germline V gene encodes CDR1 SGDLS and CDR2 YYNGEE. CDR3 length: 11 residues.

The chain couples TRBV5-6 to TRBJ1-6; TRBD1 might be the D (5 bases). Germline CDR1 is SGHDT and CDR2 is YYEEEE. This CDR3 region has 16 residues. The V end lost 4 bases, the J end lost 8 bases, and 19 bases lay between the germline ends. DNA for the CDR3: TGTGCCAGCAGCCCGGGGACCGCCGCTTTTCATTCACCCCTCCACTTT. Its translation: CASSPGTAAFHSPLHF.